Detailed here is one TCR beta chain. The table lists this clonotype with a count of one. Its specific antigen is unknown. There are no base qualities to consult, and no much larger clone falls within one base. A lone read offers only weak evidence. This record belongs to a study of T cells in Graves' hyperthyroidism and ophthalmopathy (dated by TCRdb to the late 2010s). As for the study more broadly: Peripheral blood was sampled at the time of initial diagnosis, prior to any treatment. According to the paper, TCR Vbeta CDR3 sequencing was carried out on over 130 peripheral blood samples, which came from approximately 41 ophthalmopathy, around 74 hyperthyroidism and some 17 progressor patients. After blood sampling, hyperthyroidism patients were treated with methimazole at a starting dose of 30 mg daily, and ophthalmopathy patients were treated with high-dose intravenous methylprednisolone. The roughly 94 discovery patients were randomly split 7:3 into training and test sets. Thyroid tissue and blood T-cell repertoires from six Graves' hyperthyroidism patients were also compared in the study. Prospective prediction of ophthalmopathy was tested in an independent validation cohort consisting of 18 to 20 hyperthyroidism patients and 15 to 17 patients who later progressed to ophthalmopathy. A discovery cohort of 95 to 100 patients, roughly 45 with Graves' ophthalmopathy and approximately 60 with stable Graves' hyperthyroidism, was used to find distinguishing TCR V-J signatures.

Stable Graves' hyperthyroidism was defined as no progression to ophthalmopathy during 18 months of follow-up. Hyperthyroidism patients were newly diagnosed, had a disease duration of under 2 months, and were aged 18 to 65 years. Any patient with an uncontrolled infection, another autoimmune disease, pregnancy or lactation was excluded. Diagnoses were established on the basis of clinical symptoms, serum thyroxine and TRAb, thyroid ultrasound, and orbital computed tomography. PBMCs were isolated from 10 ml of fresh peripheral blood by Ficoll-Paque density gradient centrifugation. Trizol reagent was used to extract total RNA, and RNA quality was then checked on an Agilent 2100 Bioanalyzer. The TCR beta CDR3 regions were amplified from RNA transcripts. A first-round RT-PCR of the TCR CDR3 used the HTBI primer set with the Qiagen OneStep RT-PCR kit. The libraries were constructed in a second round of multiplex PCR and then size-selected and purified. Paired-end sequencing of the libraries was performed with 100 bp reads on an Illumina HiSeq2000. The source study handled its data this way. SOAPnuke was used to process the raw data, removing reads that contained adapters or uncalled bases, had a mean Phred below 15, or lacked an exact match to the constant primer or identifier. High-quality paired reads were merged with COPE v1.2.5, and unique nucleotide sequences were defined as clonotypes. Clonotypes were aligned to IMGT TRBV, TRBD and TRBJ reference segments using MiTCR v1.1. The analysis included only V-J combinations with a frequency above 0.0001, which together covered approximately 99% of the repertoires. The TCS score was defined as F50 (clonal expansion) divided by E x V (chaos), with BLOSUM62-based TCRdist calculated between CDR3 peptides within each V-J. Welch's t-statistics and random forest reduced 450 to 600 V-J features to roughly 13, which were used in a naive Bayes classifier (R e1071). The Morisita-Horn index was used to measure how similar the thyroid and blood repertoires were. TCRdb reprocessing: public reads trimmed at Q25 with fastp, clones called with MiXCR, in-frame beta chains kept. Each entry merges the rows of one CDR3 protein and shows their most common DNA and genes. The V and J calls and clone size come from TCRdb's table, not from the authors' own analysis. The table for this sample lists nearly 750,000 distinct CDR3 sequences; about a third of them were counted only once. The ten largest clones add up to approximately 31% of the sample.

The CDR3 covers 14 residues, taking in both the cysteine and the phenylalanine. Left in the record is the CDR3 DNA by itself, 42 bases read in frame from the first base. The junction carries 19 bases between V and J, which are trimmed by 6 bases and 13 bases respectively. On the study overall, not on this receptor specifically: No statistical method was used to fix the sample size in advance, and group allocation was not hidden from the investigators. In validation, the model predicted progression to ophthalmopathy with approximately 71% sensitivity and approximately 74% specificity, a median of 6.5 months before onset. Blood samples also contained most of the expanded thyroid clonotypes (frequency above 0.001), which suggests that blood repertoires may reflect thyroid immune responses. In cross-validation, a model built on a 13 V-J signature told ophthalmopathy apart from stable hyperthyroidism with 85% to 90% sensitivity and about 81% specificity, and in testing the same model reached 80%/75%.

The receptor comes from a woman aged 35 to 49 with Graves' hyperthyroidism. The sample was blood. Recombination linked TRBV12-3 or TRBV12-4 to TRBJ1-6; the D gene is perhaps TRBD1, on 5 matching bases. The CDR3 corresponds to CASSLGGKESPLHF. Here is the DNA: TGTGCCAGCAGCCTGGGGGGGAAAGAATCGCCCCTCCACTTT.